This entry lists 25 T cell receptor beta chains sequenced from one sample in a study of CD8+ T cells in alopecia areata. Extracted from the samples, RNA was reverse transcribed into cDNA to serve as the sequencing template. Using immunoSEQ multiplex PCR, the repertoire was profiled, and TCRdb retains in-frame clones only, with some absent. The table records fewer than 150,000 clones, around 50% of them present only once. The specimen comprised CD4+ T cells sorted from blood, sampled at week 0. All receptors derive from a human donor with alopecia areata.

V usage is TRBV5-1 and J usage is TRBJ2-4; TRBD1 might be the D (6 bases). The CDR3 loop spans 16 amino acids. Trimming left V 0 bases short and J 0 bases short, with 10 bases between. CDR1 is SGHRS, CDR2 YFSETQ, per germline. For the CDR3, the DNA is TGCGCCAGCAGCTTGGCCGGACAGACAGCCAAAAACATTCAGTACTTC. This sequence encodes CASSLAGQTAKNIQYF.

The V gene is TRBV20-1, the J gene TRBJ2-7; D remains unclear. The CDR3 spans 11 residues. The germline V and J ends were trimmed by 2 bases and 5 bases, with 7 bases remaining between them. The germline V gene encodes CDR1 DFQATT and CDR2 SNEGSKA (reference sequence). This CDR3 is CSARKGHEQYF. Here the CDR3 DNA reads TGCAGTGCTAGAAAGGGCCACGAGCAGTACTTC.

The rearrangement links TRBV5-1 to TRBJ2-6, with 7 positions matching TRBD1. Germline V CDR1 and CDR2: SGHRS, YFSETQ. The trim removed 1 base at V and 0 bases at J, leaving 7 bases unmatched. This CDR3 contains 18 residues. The CDR3 DNA sequence: TGCGCCAGCAGCTTGAGGGAGACAGGGAGCTCTGGGGCCAACGTCCTGACTTTC. Translation gives CASSLRETGSSGANVLTF.

The CDR3 nucleotides are TGTGCCAGCAGTAGGACAGGCCTCAACTATGGCTACACCTTC. Residues: CASSRTGLNYGYTF. This chain uses TRBV27 with TRBJ1-2; 7 bases are a match to TRBD1. Germline trimming cut 5 bases from V and 2 bases from J; bases unmatched to any gene: 5. Germline V gene lookup returns CDR1 MNHEY and CDR2 SMNVEV (reference sequence). This CDR3 region has 14 residues.

The chain links TRBV5-4 to TRBJ2-5, with D possibly matching TRBD1 (6 bases). CDR1 and CDR2 (germline): SGHNT, YYREEE (reference sequence). The CDR3 contains 15 residues. Trimming removed 4 bases from V and 2 bases from J, with 15 bases in between. The CDR3 DNA is TGTGCCAGCAGCCTTTTACAGGGAGAACAAGAGACCCAGTACTTC. This translates into CASSLLQGEQETQYF.

This chain uses TRBV28 with TRBJ1-1, with D perhaps matching TRBD1 (6 bases). This CDR3 spans 15 amino acids. V was cut by 6 bases and J by 3 bases, with 17 bases left in between. The germline gives CDR1 MDHEN, CDR2 SYDVKM. CDR3 in amino acids: CASSWAGDVDTEAFF. As DNA, the CDR3 is TGTGCCAGCAGCTGGGCAGGGGACGTGGACACTGAAGCTTTCTTT.

The chain links TRBV7-2 to TRBJ1-2, with 8 bases aligning to TRBD1. Losses at the gene ends were 5 bases for V and 4 bases for J; bases not matched to a gene: 6. This CDR3 spans 14 amino acids. The germline gives CDR1 SGHTA, CDR2 FQGNSA. The DNA for the CDR3 is TGTGCCAGCAGCCTCGGGGACAGGCCCTATGGCTACACCTTC. This codes for CASSLGDRPYGYTF.

The CDR3 protein is CASSSQGSYGYTF. The CDR3 nucleotides read TGTGCCAGCAGTTCGCAGGGGTCCTATGGCTACACCTTC. The chain combines TRBV6-5 with TRBJ1-2; D is perhaps TRBD1 (6 bases). CDR1 and CDR2 (germline): MNHEY, SVGAGI. The V gene lost 4 bases and the J gene lost 4 bases, with 10 bases spanning the gap. CDR3 length equals 13 residues.

In this sample, this clone turned up a few times. This chain links TRBV6-5 with TRBJ1-2; 7 bases agree with TRBD1. Germline CDR1 and CDR2: MNHEY and SVGAGI. The CDR3 is 15 residues long. Trimming took 0 bases from V and 4 from J; bases not matched to a gene: 5. The CDR3 reads CASSYSGDRFYGYTF. The DNA of the CDR3 is TGTGCCAGCAGTTACTCGGGGGACAGATTCTATGGCTACACCTTC.

CDR3 in DNA: TGTGCCAGCAGCTTAGCGAGCTACAGCCAAGAGACCCAGTACTTC. Protein product: CASSLASYSQETQYF. The chain carries TRBV7-2 and TRBJ2-5; D not resolved. Germline assignment: CDR1 SGHTA and CDR2 FQGNSA. Trimming took 0 bases from V and 1 from J, leaving 9 bases between them. The CDR3 runs to 15 residues.

The chain employs TRBV19 and TRBJ1-6; no clear D gene. The CDR3 runs to 15 residues. Germline CDR1 reads LNHDA; CDR2 reads SQIVND (reference sequence). The V end lost 8 bases, the J end lost 4 bases, and 15 bases lay between the germline ends. CDR3 sequence (DNA): TGTGCCAGTGCTAGTGGTCAGTCGTATAATTCACCCCTCCACTTT. It yields the protein CASASGQSYNSPLHF.

This clone was seen only a few times. This chain links TRBV4-2 with TRBJ2-1; TRBD2 agrees at 11 bases. In germline, CDR1 is LGHNA, CDR2 YNFKEQ. V trimming: 4 bases; J trimming: 7 bases; junction bases outside the gene matches: 9. This CDR3 is built from 16 residues. The DNA for the CDR3 is TGTGCCAGCAGCCGTAAAACTAGCGGGAGCACTAATGAGCAGTTCTTC. Its protein is CASSRKTSGSTNEQFF.

The gene calls are TRBV11-3 and TRBJ2-3; a possible D gene is TRBD2 (5 bases). The CDR3 length is 14 residues. In germline, CDR1 is SGHNT, CDR2 YENEEA. With 2 bases removed from V and 2 bases from J, the gap between germline ends came to 8 bases. Here the CDR3 DNA reads TGTGCCAGCAGCTTAAGCCGGGACACAGATACGCAGTATTTT. Protein product: CASSLSRDTDTQYF.

The chain links TRBV28 to TRBJ1-4; D is possibly TRBD1 (5 bases). Trimming cost V 3 bases and J 2 bases, with 10 bases left between them. Per the germline V gene, CDR1 is MDHEN and CDR2 is SYDVKM. The CDR3 runs 15 residues. The CDR3 spells CASSFLQATNEKLFF. CDR3 coding DNA: TGTGCCAGCAGTTTCTTACAGGCGACTAATGAAAAACTGTTTTTT.

This rearrangement joins TRBV10-3 to TRBJ2-1; no clear D. Trimming left V 3 bases short and J 6 bases short, with 6 bases between. CDR1 and CDR2 from the germline V gene are ENHRY and SYGVKD. The CDR3 length is 12 residues. The CDR3 sequence is CAISELTNEQFF. CDR3 coding DNA: TGTGCCATCAGTGAACTGACCAATGAGCAGTTCTTC.

V gene TRBV5-4 combines with J gene TRBJ2-2, with TRBD1 identical over 10 bases. The CDR3 spans 16 residues. Germline V gives CDR1 SGHNT, CDR2 YYREEE (reference sequence). The junction had 10 bases not matched to a gene; V was cut back by 4 bases and J by 7 bases. DNA of the CDR3: TGTGCCAGCAGCCCGACAGGGGGCGGTAAGGACGGGGAGCTGTTTTTT. Protein sequence: CASSPTGGGKDGELFF.

This clone has at least ten counts. Written as DNA, the CDR3 is TGTGCCAGCACTCCACTCGGGGGAGGCGGGAGAGAGACCCAGTACTTC. Translation gives CASTPLGGGGRETQYF. The J gene is TRBJ2-5, the V gene TRBV7-9; 7 bases fit TRBD2. This CDR3 is 16 amino acids long. Trimming took 7 bases from V and 4 from J; bases not matched to a gene: 15. Germline lookup yields CDR1 SEHNR and CDR2 FQNEAQ (reference sequence). The complete variable domain, with remaining parts taken from reference TRBV7-9 and TRBJ2-5, reads DTGVSQNPRHKITKRGQNVTFRCDPISEHNRLYWYRQTLGQGPEFLTYFQNEAQLEKSRLLSDRFSAERPKGSFSTLEIQRTEQGDSAMYLCASTPLGGGGRETQYFGPGTRLLVL.

In DNA form, the CDR3 reads TGCGCCAGCAGCCAAGATGCAACAGGGGAGGATCAGCCCCAGCATTTT. Translated: CASSQDATGEDQPQHF. V and J are TRBV4-1 and TRBJ1-5; TRBD1 agrees at 7 bases. J was trimmed by 5 bases and V by 0 bases; bases with no gene match: 7. This CDR3 spans 16 amino acids. In germline, CDR1 is MGHRA, CDR2 YSYEKL.

V usage is TRBV4-3 and J usage is TRBJ1-1; D possibly corresponds to TRBD1 (5 bases). This CDR3 has 15 residues. The V and J ends lost 0 bases and 3 bases respectively, with 11 bases between them. Germline assignment: CDR1 LGHNA and CDR2 YSLEER. CDR3 loop: CASSQEDRTYTEAFF. The DNA of the CDR3 is TGCGCCAGCAGCCAAGAAGACAGAACTTACACTGAAGCTTTCTTT.

The rearrangement links TRBV28 to TRBJ2-2; D uncertain. This CDR3 has 12 amino acids. Germline V gene sequence: CDR1 MDHEN, CDR2 SYDVKM. V was clipped by 5 bases and J by 0 bases, with 1 base between them. This CDR3 reads CASSANTGELFF. The CDR3 coding sequence is TGTGCCAGCAGTGCGAACACCGGGGAGCTGTTTTTT.

The sample holds a few counts of this clone. The chain uses TRBV27 and TRBJ2-7; possible D gene TRBD2, 6 bases. This CDR3 region has 16 residues. Trimming took 5 bases from V and 6 from J, leaving 23 bases between them. The germline CDR1 and CDR2 sequences are MNHEY and SMNVEV (reference sequence). CDR3 sequence: CASSRPRGSVLGEQYF. The CDR3 DNA follows: TGTGCCAGCAGTCGACCGCGGGGTTCGGTGTTAGGCGAGCAGTACTTC.

The chain recombines TRBV7-9 with TRBJ2-3; D not certain. Trimming pared 2 bases from V and 4 bases from J, leaving 4 bases between. Germline values: CDR1 SEHNR, CDR2 FQNEAQ (reference sequence). CDR3 length equals 12 residues. Written as DNA, the CDR3 is TGTGCCAGCAGCTTATCGGCAGATACGCAGTATTTT. It encodes CASSLSADTQYF.

The chain has TRBV30 and TRBJ1-2, with TRBD1 as a possible D gene (6 bases). The V gene lost 3 bases and the J gene lost 8 bases, with 7 bases spanning the gap. CDR1 and CDR2 from the germline V gene are GTSNPN and SVGIG (reference sequence). The CDR3 covers 10 residues. The CDR3 reads CAWRGQGYTF. The CDR3, as DNA: TGTGCCTGGAGAGGACAGGGCTACACCTTC.

This chain links TRBV5-6 with TRBJ2-1; TRBD1 matches 11 bases. The J segment lost 6 bases and the V segment lost 2 bases, leaving 4 bases of the junction unmatched. The germline V gene encodes CDR1 SGHDT and CDR2 YYEEEE. This CDR3 has 15 amino acids. The CDR3 DNA follows: TGTGCCAGCAGCTTAGGACAGGGGGCGTTCAATGAGCAGTTCTTC. Translated: CASSLGQGAFNEQFF.

The J gene is TRBJ2-6, the V gene TRBV7-2; D gene unclear. V dropped 4 bases and J dropped 3 bases, with 19 bases sitting between them. Germline V lookup: CDR1 SGHTA, CDR2 FQGNSA. This CDR3 spans 18 amino acids. The CDR3 region has the DNA TGTGCCAGCAGCTACATAAACCTGCTAGTTGGTGGGGCCAACGTCCTGACTTTC. It is translated as CASSYINLLVGGANVLTF.